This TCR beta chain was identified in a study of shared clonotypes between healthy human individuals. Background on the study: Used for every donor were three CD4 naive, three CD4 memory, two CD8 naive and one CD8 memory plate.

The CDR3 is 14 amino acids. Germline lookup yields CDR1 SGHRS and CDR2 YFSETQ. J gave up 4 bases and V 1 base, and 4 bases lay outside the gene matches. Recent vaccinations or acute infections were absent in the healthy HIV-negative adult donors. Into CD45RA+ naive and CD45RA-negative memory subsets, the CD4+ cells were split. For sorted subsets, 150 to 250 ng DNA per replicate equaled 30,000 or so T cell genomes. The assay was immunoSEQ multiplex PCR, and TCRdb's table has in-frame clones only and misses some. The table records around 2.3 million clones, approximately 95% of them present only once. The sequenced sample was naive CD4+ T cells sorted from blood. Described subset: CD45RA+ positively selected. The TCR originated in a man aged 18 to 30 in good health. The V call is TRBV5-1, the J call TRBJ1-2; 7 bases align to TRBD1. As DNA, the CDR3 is TGCGCCAGCAGCTTGAGGGACAGTCTCTATGGCTACACCTTC. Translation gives CASSLRDSLYGYTF.